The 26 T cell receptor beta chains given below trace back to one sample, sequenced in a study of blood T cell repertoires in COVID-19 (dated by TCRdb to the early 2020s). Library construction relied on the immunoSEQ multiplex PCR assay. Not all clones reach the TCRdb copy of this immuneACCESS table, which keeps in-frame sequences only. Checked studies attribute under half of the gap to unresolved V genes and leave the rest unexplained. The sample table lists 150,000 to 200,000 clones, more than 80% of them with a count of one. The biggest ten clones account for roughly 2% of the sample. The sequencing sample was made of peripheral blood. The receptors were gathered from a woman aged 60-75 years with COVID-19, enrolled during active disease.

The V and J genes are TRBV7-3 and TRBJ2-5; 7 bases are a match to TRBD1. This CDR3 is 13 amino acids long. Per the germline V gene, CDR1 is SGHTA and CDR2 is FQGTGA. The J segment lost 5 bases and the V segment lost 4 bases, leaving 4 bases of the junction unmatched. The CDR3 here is CASSSGGRETQYF. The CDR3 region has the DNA TGTGCCAGCAGCTCAGGGGGTCGCGAGACCCAGTACTTC.

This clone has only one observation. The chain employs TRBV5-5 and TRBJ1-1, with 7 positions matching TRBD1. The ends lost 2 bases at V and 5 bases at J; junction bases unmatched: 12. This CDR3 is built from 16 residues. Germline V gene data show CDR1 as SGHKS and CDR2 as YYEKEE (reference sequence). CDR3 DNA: TGTGCCAGCAGCTTCAGTTCCTCGAGGGGGCGGACTGAAGCTTTCTTT. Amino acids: CASSFSSSRGRTEAFF.

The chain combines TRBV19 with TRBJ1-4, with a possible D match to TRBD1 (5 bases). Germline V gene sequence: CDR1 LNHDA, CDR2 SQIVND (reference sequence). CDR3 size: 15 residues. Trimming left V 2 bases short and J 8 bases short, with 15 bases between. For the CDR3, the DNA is TGTGCCAGTAGTATAAACCCCCAGGGCAGCGAAAAACTGTTTTTT. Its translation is CASSINPQGSEKLFF.

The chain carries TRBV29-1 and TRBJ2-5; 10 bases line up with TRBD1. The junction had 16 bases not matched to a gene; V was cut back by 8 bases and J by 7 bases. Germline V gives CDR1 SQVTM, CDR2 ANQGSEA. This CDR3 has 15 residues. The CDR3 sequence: CSTGGDRGRGGTQYF. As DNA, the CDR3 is TGCAGCACTGGTGGGGACAGGGGACGAGGTGGGACCCAGTACTTC.

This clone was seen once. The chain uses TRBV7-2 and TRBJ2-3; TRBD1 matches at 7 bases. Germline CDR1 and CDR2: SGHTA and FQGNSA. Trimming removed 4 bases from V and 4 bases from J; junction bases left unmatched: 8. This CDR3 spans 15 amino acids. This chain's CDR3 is CASSSSQGFADTQYF. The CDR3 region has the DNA TGTGCCAGCAGCTCGTCACAGGGGTTCGCAGATACGCAGTATTTT.

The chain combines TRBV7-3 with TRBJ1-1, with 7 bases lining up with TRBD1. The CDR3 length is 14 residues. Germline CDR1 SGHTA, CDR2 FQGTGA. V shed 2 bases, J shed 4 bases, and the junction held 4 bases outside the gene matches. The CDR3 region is CASSLLGQVTEAFF. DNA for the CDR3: TGTGCCAGCAGCTTACTTGGACAGGTCACTGAAGCTTTCTTT.

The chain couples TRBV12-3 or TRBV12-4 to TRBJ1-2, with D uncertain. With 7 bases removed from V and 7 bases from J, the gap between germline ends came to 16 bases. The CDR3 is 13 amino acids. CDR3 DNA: TGTGCCAGCACCGGGTTTTCGCGTAGTGGCTACACCTTC. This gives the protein CASTGFSRSGYTF.

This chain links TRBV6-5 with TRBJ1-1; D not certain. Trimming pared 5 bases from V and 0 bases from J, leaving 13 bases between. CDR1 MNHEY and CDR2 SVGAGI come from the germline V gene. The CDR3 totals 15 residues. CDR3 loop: CASSRETVLNTEAFF. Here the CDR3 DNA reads TGTGCCAGCAGTAGAGAAACAGTTTTGAACACTGAAGCTTTCTTT.

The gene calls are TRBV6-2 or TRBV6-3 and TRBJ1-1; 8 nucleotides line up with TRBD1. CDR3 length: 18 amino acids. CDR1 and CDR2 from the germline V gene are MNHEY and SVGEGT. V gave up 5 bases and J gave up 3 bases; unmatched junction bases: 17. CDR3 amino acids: CASSDPRDRYTGYTEAFF. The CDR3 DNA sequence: TGTGCCAGCAGTGACCCCCGGGACAGGTACACTGGGTACACTGAAGCTTTCTTT.

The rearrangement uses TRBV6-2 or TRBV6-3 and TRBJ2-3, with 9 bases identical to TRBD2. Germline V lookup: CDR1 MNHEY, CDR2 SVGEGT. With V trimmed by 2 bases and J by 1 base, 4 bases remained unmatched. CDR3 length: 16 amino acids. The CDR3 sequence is CASSYPRTSGTDTQYF. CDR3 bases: TGTGCCAGCAGTTACCCAAGGACTAGCGGCACAGATACGCAGTATTTT.

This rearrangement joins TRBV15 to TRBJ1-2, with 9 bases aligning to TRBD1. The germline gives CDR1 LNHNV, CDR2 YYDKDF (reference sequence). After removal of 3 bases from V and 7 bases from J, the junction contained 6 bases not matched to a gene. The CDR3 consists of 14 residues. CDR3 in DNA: TGTGCCACCAGCAGTGGGGGGACAGGGCCTGGCTACACCTTC. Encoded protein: CATSSGGTGPGYTF.

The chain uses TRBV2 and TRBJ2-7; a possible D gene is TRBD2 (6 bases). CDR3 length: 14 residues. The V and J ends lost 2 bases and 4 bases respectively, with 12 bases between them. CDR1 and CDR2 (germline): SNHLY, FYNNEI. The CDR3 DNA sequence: TGTGCCAGCAGTGAACGCGGGAACAGGTACGAGCAGTACTTC. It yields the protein CASSERGNRYEQYF. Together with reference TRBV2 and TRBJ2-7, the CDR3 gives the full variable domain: EPEVTQTPSHQVTQMGQEVILRCVPISNHLYFYWYRQILGQKVEFLVSFYNNEISEKSEIFDDQFSVERPDGSNFTLKIRSTKLEDSAMYFCASSERGNRYEQYFGPGTRLTVT.

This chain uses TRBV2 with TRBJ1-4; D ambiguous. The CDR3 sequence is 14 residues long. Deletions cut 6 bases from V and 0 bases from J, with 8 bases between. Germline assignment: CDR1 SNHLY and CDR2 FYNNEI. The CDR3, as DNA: TGTGCCAGCAGGTACAGAGCAACTAATGAAAAACTGTTTTTT. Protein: CASRYRATNEKLFF.

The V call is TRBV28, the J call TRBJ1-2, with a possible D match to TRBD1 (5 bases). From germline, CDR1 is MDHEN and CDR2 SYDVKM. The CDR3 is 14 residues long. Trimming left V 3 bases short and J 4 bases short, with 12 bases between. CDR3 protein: CASSLGHVIYGYTF. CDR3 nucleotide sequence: TGTGCCAGCAGTTTGGGGCATGTCATCTATGGCTACACCTTC.

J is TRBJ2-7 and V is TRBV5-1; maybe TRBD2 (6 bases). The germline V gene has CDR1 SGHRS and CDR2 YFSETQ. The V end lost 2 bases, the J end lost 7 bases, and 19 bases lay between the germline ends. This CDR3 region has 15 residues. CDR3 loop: CASSFGGSLSEEQYF. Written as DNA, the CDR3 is TGCGCCAGCAGCTTCGGGGGTTCTCTCTCGGAGGAGCAGTACTTC.

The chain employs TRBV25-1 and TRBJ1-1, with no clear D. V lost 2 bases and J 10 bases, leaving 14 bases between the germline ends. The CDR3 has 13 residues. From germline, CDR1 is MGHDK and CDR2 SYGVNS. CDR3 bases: TGTGCCAGCAGTGAAAGTCGGTTCGGTGGAGCTTTCTTT. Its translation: CASSESRFGGAFF.

CDR3 sequence: CASSYSRDRGGYEQYF. The CDR3 nucleotides read TGTGCCAGCAGTTACTCTAGAGACAGGGGAGGGTACGAGCAGTACTTC. The rearrangement links TRBV6-6 to TRBJ2-7; TRBD1 might be the D (8 bases). CDR1 MNHNY and CDR2 SVGAGI come from the germline V gene (reference sequence). Trimming took 0 bases from V and 4 from J, leaving 16 bases between them. The CDR3 runs 16 residues.

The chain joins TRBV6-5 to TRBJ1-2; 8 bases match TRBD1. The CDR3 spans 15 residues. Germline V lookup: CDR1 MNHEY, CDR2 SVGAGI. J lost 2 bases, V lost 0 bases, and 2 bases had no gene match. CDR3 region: CASSYSDRANYGYTF. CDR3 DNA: TGTGCCAGCAGTTACTCGGACAGGGCGAACTATGGCTACACCTTC.

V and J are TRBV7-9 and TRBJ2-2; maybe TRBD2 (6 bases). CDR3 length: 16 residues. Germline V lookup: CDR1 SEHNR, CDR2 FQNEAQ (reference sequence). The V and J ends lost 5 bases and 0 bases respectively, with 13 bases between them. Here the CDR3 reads CASSGVAGSNTGELFF. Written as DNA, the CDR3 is TGTGCCAGCAGCGGGGTGGCGGGGTCGAACACCGGGGAGCTGTTTTTT.

CDR3 in amino acids: CASSFSGRSYNEQFF. The CDR3 DNA sequence: TGTGCCAGTAGTTTTTCAGGTCGGTCCTACAATGAGCAGTTCTTC. The rearrangement uses TRBV19 and TRBJ2-1; D unclear. Germline V gene lookup returns CDR1 LNHDA and CDR2 SQIVND (reference sequence). The CDR3 contains 15 residues. V was cut by 5 bases and J by 1 base, with 12 bases left in between. Full variable domain (outside the CDR3, taken from reference TRBV19 and TRBJ2-1): DGGITQSPKYLFRKEGQNVTLSCEQNLNHDAMYWYRQDPGQGLRLIYYSQIVNDFQKGDIAEGYSVSREKKESFPLTVTSAQKNPTAFYLCASSFSGRSYNEQFFGPGTRLTVL.

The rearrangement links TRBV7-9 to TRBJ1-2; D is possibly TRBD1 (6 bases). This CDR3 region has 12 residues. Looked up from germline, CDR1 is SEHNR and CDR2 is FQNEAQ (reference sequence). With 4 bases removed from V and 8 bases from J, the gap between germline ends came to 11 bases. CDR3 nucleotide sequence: TGTGCCAGCAGCTCAACAGGGCGCGGCTACACCTTC. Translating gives CASSSTGRGYTF.

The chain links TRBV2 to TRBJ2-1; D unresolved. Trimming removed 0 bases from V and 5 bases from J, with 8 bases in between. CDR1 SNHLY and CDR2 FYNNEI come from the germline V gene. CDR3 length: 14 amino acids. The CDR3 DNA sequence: TGTGCCAGCAGTGAAGCGAACAGACACAATGAGCAGTTCTTC. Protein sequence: CASSEANRHNEQFF.

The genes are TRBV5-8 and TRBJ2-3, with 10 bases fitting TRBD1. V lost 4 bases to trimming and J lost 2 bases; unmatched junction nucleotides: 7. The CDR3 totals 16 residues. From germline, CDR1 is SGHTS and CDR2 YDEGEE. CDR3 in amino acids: CASSRTGTGATDTQYF. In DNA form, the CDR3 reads TGTGCCAGCAGCAGAACCGGGACAGGGGCCACAGATACGCAGTATTTT.

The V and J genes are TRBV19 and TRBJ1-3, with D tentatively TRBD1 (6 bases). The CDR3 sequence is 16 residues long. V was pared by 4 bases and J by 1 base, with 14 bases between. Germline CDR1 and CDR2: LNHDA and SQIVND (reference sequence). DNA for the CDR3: TGTGCCAGTAGTACGACAGGTCTGGGGTCTGGAAACACCATATATTTT. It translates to CASSTTGLGSGNTIYF.

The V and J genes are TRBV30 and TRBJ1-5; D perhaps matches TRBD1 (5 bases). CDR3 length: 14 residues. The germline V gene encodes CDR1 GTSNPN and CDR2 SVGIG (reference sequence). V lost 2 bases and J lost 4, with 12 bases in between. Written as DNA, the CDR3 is TGTGCCTGGAGTCCTACAGGAGAAAATCAGCCCCAGCATTTT. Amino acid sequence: CAWSPTGENQPQHF.

This CDR3 is CASSQALTSGGIGELFF. The CDR3 DNA follows: TGCGCCAGCAGCCAAGCGCTAACTAGCGGGGGAATCGGGGAGCTGTTTTTT. V gene TRBV4-1 combines with J gene TRBJ2-2, with 11 bases identical to TRBD2. Germline lookup yields CDR1 MGHRA and CDR2 YSYEKL. The CDR3 covers 17 residues. J gave up 7 bases and V 1 base, and 8 bases lay outside the gene matches.